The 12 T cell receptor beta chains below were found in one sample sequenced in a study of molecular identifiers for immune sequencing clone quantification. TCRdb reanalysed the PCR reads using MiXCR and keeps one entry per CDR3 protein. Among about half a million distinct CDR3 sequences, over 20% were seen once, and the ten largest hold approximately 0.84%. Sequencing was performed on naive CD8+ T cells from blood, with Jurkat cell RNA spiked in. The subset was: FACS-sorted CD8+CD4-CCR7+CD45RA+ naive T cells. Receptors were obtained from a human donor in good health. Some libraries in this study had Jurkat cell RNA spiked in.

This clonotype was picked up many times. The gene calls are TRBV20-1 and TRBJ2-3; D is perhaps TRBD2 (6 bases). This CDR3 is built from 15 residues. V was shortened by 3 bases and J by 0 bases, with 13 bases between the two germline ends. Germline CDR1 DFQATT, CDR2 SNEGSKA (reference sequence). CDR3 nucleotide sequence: TGCAGTGCTAGTGCAGCGGGCAGGAGCACAGATACGCAGTATTTT. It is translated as CSASAAGRSTDTQYF.

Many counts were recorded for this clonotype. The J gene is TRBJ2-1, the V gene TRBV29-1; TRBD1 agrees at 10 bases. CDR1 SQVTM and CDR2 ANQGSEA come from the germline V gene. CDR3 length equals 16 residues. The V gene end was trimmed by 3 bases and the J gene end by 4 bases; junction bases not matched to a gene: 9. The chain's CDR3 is CSVESTGGFQYNEQFF. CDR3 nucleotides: TGCAGCGTTGAGTCGACAGGGGGCTTTCAATACAATGAGCAGTTCTTC.

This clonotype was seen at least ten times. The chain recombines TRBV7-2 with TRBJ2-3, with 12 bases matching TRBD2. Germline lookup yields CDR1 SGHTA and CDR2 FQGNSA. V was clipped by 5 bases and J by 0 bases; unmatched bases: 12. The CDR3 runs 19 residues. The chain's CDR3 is CASSQTSGGFIPSTDTQYF. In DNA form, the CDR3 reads TGTGCCAGCAGCCAGACTAGCGGGGGCTTCATCCCTAGCACAGATACGCAGTATTTT.

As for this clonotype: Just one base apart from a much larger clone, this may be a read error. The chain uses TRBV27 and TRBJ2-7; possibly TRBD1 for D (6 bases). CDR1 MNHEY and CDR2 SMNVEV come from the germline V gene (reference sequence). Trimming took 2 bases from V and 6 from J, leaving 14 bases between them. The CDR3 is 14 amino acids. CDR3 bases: TGTGCCAGCAGTTTAAGTCAGGGGACCCTCGAGCAGTACTTC. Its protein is CASSLSQGTLEQYF.

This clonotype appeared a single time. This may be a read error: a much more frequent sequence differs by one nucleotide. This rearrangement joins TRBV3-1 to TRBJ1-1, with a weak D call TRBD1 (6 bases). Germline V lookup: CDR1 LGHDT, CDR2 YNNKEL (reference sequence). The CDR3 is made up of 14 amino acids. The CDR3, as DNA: TGTGTCAGCGGACGGACAGAGGAGAACACTGAAGCTTTCTTT. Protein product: CVSGRTEENTEAFF.

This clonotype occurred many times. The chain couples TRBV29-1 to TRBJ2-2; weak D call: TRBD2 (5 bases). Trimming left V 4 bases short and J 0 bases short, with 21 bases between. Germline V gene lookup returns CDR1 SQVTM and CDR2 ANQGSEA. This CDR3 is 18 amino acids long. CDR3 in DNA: TGCAGCGTTGGAGAGGTGTGGCTAGCCCGACCGAACACCGGGGAGCTGTTTTTT. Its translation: CSVGEVWLARPNTGELFF.

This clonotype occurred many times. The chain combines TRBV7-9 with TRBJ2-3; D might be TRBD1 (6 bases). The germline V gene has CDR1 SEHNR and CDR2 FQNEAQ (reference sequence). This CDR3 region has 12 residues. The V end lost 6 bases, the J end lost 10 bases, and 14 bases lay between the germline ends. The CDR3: CASRRDNTAQYF. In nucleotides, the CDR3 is TGTGCCAGCAGGAGGGACAATACAGCGCAGTATTTT.

The CDR3 DNA reads as TGTGCCAGCAGCTTAGTTCGTGGGGGAATAGACATGAACACTGAAGCTTTCTTT. As protein: CASSLVRGGIDMNTEAFF. This chain links TRBV11-2 with TRBJ1-1, with a possible D match to TRBD1 (5 bases). Trimming removed 1 base from V and 0 bases from J, with 18 bases in between. CDR1 and CDR2 from the germline V gene are SGHAT and FQNNGV. The CDR3 runs 18 residues. The complete variable domain, with remaining parts taken from reference TRBV11-2 and TRBJ1-1, reads EAGVAQSPRYKIIEKRQSVAFWCNPISGHATLYWYQQILGQGPKLLIQFQNNGVVDDSQLPKDRFSAERLKGVDSTLKIQPAKLEDSAVYLCASSLVRGGIDMNTEAFFGQGTRLTVV.

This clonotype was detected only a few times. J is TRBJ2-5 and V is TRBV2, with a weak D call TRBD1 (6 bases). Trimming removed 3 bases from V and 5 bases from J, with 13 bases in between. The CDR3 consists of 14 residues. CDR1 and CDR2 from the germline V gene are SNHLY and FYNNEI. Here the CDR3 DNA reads TGTGCCAGCAGTGATCGGACAGTCGGGGAGACCCAGTACTTC. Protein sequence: CASSDRTVGETQYF. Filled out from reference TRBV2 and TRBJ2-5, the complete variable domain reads EPEVTQTPSHQVTQMGQEVILRCVPISNHLYFYWYRQILGQKVEFLVSFYNNEISEKSEIFDDQFSVERPDGSNFTLKIRSTKLEDSAMYFCASSDRTVGETQYFGPGTRLLVL.

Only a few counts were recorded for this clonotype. The CDR3: CATSEPTQGSNEQFF. The CDR3 DNA reads as TGTGCCACCAGTGAGCCAACACAGGGATCCAATGAGCAGTTCTTC. This chain links TRBV24-1 with TRBJ2-1; TRBD1 is a possible D gene (6 bases). Per the germline V gene, CDR1 is KGHDR and CDR2 is SFDVKD. This CDR3 has 15 amino acids. Deletions cut 4 bases from V and 6 bases from J, with 15 bases between.

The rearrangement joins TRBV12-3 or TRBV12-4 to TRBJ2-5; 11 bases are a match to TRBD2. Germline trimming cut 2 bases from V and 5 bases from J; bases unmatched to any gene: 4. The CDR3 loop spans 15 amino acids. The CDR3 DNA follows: TGTGCCAGCAGTTTAATAGCGGGGGGGCTTGAGACCCAGTACTTC. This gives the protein CASSLIAGGLETQYF.

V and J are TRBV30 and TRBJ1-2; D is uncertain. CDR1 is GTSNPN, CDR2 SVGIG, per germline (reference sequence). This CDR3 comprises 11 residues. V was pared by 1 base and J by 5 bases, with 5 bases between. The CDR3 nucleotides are TGTGCCTGGAGTGACTTGTATGGCTACACCTTC. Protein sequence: CAWSDLYGYTF.